The present TCR beta chain was sequenced within a study of cytomegalovirus exposure and HLA in healthy donors. As regards this clone: What it recognizes is unknown.

Study observations and caveats: Several V segments, TRBV6-2 and TRBV6-3 among them, could not be told apart and were dropped.

PCR was performed using 60 Vbeta and 13 Jbeta primers. TCRdb's table, derived via immunoSEQ multiplex PCR, lists solely in-frame clones and lacks some. The sample yields about 150,000 clones, 82% seen once. Trimming cost V 4 bases and J 2 bases, with 12 bases left between them. Germline CDR1 is LNHDA and CDR2 is SQIVND (reference sequence). The CDR3 is 16 residues long. Donors were nominally healthy when sampled, though unrecorded immune exposures were likely. This chain links TRBV19 with TRBJ2-6; TRBD1 might be the D (5 bases). The receptor was isolated from a woman aged 45 to 65 in good health and CMV-seropositive. The sequenced sample consisted of PBMCs. The CDR3 coding sequence is TGTGCCAGTAGTACGAGAAGGGGCCCTGGGGCCAACGTCCTGACTTTC. Protein sequence: CASSTRRGPGANVLTF.